These T cell receptor beta chains were read from a single sample in a study of T cells after yellow fever vaccination. From the 5' RACE reads, TCRdb called clonotypes with MiXCR, one entry per CDR3 protein. In the table there are 350,000 to 450,000 distinct CDR3 sequences, approximately 6% of which are singletons. The input for sequencing was PBMCs, taken 5 days after the yellow fever booster vaccination. The receptors were gathered from a young man who received the YFV17D yellow fever vaccine. Both conserved end residues are part of each CDR3. Each record gives: clone size, J gene, V gene, D gene, CDR3 protein, CDR3 DNA. D genes are given only for firm matches. Where a row states a size, it is once, few, many or the class of an expanded clone; other rows omit it.

many	TRBJ2-7	TRBV5-1	.	CASSFGSHYEQYF	TGCGCCAGCAGCTTCGGGTCACACTACGAGCAGTACTTC
many	TRBJ2-6	TRBV7-9	.	CASSLENSGANVLTF	TGTGCCAGCAGCTTAGAGAACTCTGGGGCCAACGTCCTGACTTTC
many	TRBJ2-3	TRBV7-8	TRBD1	CASSLPPRTGRFTDTQYF	TGTGCCAGCAGCTTGCCCCCCCGGACAGGGAGATTCACAGATACGCAGTATTTT
.	TRBJ1-6	TRBV12-3/TRBV12-4	.	CASSPKEYNSPLHF	TGTGCCAGCAGTCCCAAGGAGTATAATTCACCCCTCCACTTT
few	TRBJ2-1	TRBV25-1	.	CASSGSGGWSEQFF	TGTGCCAGCAGTGGGAGCGGAGGATGGAGTGAGCAGTTCTTC
many	TRBJ2-1	TRBV24-1	.	CATSDLTYNNEQFF	TGTGCCACCAGTGATCTAACTTATAACAATGAGCAGTTCTTC
.	TRBJ2-7	TRBV12-3/TRBV12-4	.	CASNGGDGAYEQYF	TGTGCCAGCAACGGAGGGGACGGGGCCTACGAGCAGTACTTC
many	TRBJ2-7	TRBV9	TRBD2	CASSVGDLAGLTEQYF	TGTGCCAGCAGCGTCGGGGATCTAGCGGGACTAACCGAGCAGTACTTC
many	TRBJ2-1	TRBV7-9	.	CASSYAMSGDYNEQFF	TGTGCCAGCAGCTACGCCATGTCGGGGGACTACAATGAGCAGTTCTTC
few	TRBJ2-2	TRBV20-1	.	CSAPGTAGASGELFF	TGCAGTGCACCCGGGACAGCGGGGGCTTCCGGGGAGCTGTTTTTT
many	TRBJ2-1	TRBV20-1	TRBD2	CSARDQPSGSDEQFF	TGCAGTGCTCGAGACCAGCCAAGCGGGAGCGATGAGCAGTTCTTC
.	TRBJ1-2	TRBV9	.	CASSVGRINYGYTF	TGTGCCAGCAGCGTGGGACGGATTAACTATGGCTACACCTTC
many	TRBJ2-7	TRBV5-1	.	CASSLGGTSSYEQYF	TGCGCCAGCAGCTTGGGTGGGACAAGCTCCTACGAGCAGTACTTC
few	TRBJ2-1	TRBV21-1	.	CATRDAGEQFF	TGTGCCACCAGGGACGCGGGGGAGCAGTTCTTC
.	TRBJ1-1	TRBV18	TRBD1	CASSPPHGQGNEAFF	TGTGCCAGCTCACCACCGCACGGACAGGGGAATGAAGCTTTCTTT
few	TRBJ2-7	TRBV2	.	CASSLTWEQYF	TGTGCCAGCAGCCTGACTTGGGAGCAGTACTTC
many	TRBJ2-2	TRBV12-3/TRBV12-4	.	CASSLPQEAYTGELFF	TGTGCCAGCAGTTTGCCGCAAGAGGCCTACACCGGGGAGCTGTTTTTT
many	TRBJ2-1	TRBV5-1	.	CASSLESGNEQFF	TGCGCCAGCAGCTTGGAATCGGGGAATGAGCAGTTCTTC
few	TRBJ2-6	TRBV28	.	CASSVLDSSSSGANVLTF	TGTGCCAGCAGTGTCCTGGACAGCTCGAGCTCTGGGGCCAACGTCCTGACTTTC
.	TRBJ2-3	TRBV28	TRBD2	CASSLSGGLEYF	TGTGCCAGCAGCCTTAGCGGGGGCCTGGAGTATTTT
.	TRBJ2-3	TRBV11-2	TRBD2	CASSKVAGGTDTQYF	TGTGCCAGCTCGAAAGTGGCGGGGGGCACAGATACGCAGTATTTT
few	TRBJ2-7	TRBV6-5	.	CASSYWGRRSSYEQYF	TGTGCCAGCAGTTACTGGGGACGTAGGAGCTCCTACGAGCAGTACTTC
few	TRBJ1-5	TRBV4-3	.	CASSQDRVQPQHF	TGCGCCAGCAGCCAAGACAGGGTGCAGCCCCAGCATTTT
.	TRBJ2-4	TRBV5-1	.	CASSLNLAKNIQYF	TGCGCCAGCAGCTTGAATCTAGCCAAAAACATTCAGTACTTC
many	TRBJ2-5	TRBV7-3	TRBD1	CASSLGQGARQETQYF	TGTGCCAGCAGCTTAGGGCAGGGGGCTCGCCAAGAGACCCAGTACTTC
many	TRBJ1-5	TRBV2	.	CASRLGQVGQPQHF	TGTGCCAGCAGGCTGGGGCAGGTCGGACAGCCCCAGCATTTT
many	TRBJ2-1	TRBV20-1	.	CSASPYNEQFF	TGCAGTGCTAGCCCTTACAATGAGCAGTTCTTC
many	TRBJ2-1	TRBV5-1	.	CASSPDKGIIQEQFF	TGCGCCAGCAGCCCAGACAAGGGAATCATACAGGAGCAGTTCTTC
few	TRBJ2-1	TRBV4-1	TRBD2	CASSQGVARSGRASEQFF	TGCGCCAGCAGCCAAGGAGTGGCTCGGAGCGGGAGGGCCAGTGAGCAGTTCTTC
few	TRBJ2-2	TRBV20-1	TRBD1	CSARWYGGQGHTGELFF	TGCAGTGCTAGGTGGTATGGGGGACAGGGACACACCGGGGAGCTGTTTTTT
.	TRBJ2-7	TRBV6-5	TRBD2	CASSYLRETYEQYF	TGTGCCAGCAGTTACTTGCGGGAGACCTACGAGCAGTACTTC
many	TRBJ2-7	TRBV12-3/TRBV12-4	.	CASSQQGISYEQYF	TGTGCCAGCAGTCAGCAGGGGATAAGCTACGAGCAGTACTTC
many	TRBJ2-7	TRBV20-1	TRBD2	CSARAGGPGYEQYF	TGCAGTGCTAGAGCGGGAGGGCCAGGGTACGAGCAGTACTTC
.	TRBJ1-1	TRBV7-2	.	CASSLARLGEAFF	TGTGCCAGCAGCTTAGCTAGGTTGGGGGAAGCTTTCTTT
many	TRBJ2-3	TRBV5-5	TRBD2	CASKTSGRLTADTQYF	TGTGCCAGCAAGACTAGCGGGAGACTGACTGCAGATACGCAGTATTTT
few	TRBJ2-5	TRBV20-1	.	CSAREGRFFGETQYF	TGCAGTGCTAGAGAAGGGCGTTTCTTCGGGGAGACCCAGTACTTC